The clone carrying this T cell receptor (beta chain) was seen at least ten times. The antigen is unknown. The sample comes from a study of early T cells in non-severe SARS-CoV-2 infection. Whole-study context: RNA in bulk from unsorted whole blood was sequenced, and chains were unpaired.

Study-wide findings and caveats: Reliance on VDJdb matching favored anti-spike CD8 responses; private and CD4 specificities were missed.

Individual cDNA molecules were tagged with unique molecular identifiers. Via MiXCR, TCRdb re-called the 5' RACE reads, giving one row per CDR3 protein. Of over 25,000 distinct CDR3 sequences listed, 8.5% to 10% are singletons. The sequenced sample consisted of whole blood. This clonotype originated in an adult who was a healthcare worker with PCR-confirmed SARS-CoV-2 infection or an uninfected control (not recorded which).

CDR3 loop: CASSFLAYAGETQYF. The DNA for the CDR3 is TGCGCCAGCAGCTTCTTAGCGTACGCCGGGGAGACCCAGTACTTC. The chain uses TRBV5-1 and TRBJ2-5; D perhaps matches TRBD2 (5 bases). The CDR3 is 15 amino acids. V lost 2 bases and J 5 bases, leaving 16 bases between the germline ends. Germline values: CDR1 SGHRS, CDR2 YFSETQ.